This T cell receptor beta chain derives from a study of graft-versus-host responses after intestinal transplantation. The method was immunoSEQ multiplex PCR; TCRdb's version includes in-frame clones alone and lacks a portion of them. Of around 30,000 clones listed, 87% were seen once; the top ten hold approximately 10%. This CDR3 spans 13 amino acids. CDR1 and CDR2 from the germline V gene are MGHRA and YSYEKL. Between the trimmed V and J ends, which lost 1 base and 2 bases, there was a span of 5 bases. The starting material was PBMCs, obtained approximately 460 days after intestinal transplantation. The sequence came from a human patient who received an intestinal transplant, so some T cells may come from the graft donor. The chain has TRBV4-1 and TRBJ2-5, with D uncertain. In nucleotides, the CDR3 is TGCGCCAGCAGCCAAGCGGAACAAGAGACCCAGTACTTC. As protein: CASSQAEQETQYF.